This TCR beta chain derives from a study of Ad26.COV2.S vaccination and SARS-CoV-2 variants. The protocol was immunoSEQ multiplex PCR, while the TCRdb copy is restricted to in-frame clones and leaves out a portion. The sample records about half a million clones, 80% to 90% being singletons. Germline CDR1 reads LNHNV; CDR2 reads YYDKDF (reference sequence). Trimming cost V 5 bases and J 5 bases, with 15 bases left between them. This CDR3 contains 14 residues. Treatment meaning: 15 to 20 received Ad26.COV2.S at low or high dose, single or two shots; 5 received placebo; per-sample allocation not given. Sampling happened 63 days after the first vaccine or placebo injection. The table lists this clone with a few counts.

The rearrangement links TRBV15 to TRBJ2-5; the D call may be TRBD1 or TRBD2 (5 bases each). The sample in question was peripheral blood, obtained in a trial of Ad26.COV2.S vaccine versus placebo. This clonotype was sampled from a person between 18 and 65 years old who received the Ad26.COV2.S COVID-19 vaccine or a placebo. The CDR3 nucleotides are TGTGCCACCAGCCCGGGGCTATCCCGGGAGACCCAGTACTTC. The encoded protein is CATSPGLSRETQYF. The full variable domain, its missing parts supplied by reference TRBV15 and TRBJ2-5, is DAMVIQNPRYQVTQFGKPVTLSCSQTLNHNVMYWYQQKSSQAPKLLFHYYDKDFNNEADTPDNFQSRRPNTSFCFLDIRSPGLGDTAMYLCATSPGLSRETQYFGPGTRLLVL.